The entry below describes one T cell receptor (beta chain). It lacks a known antigen. Base qualities are missing; no much larger clone stands one base away. The CDR3 contains 16 residues, cysteine and phenylalanine counted. Of all the DNA, just the CDR3 is kept, 48 bases in frame from base 1. As encoded in the germline V gene, CDR1 is SGHRS while CDR2 is YFSETQ. V is reduced by 3 bases and J by 4 bases, leaving a spacing of 14 bases between them. Using the deep immunoSEQ assay, multiplex PCR amplified TCR CDR3 regions from genomic DNA. Genomic DNA extracted from each cell subset was distributed evenly over all wells of several immunoSEQ 96-well plates, and each plate served as one replicate. Each replicate PCR for sorted subsets received around 0.2 ug genomic DNA, equal to roughly 33,000 T cell genomes. The purified libraries were quantified using a Qubit 3.0 fluorometer, sized with a Bioanalyzer 2100, and then quantified again using the KAPA Library Quantification kit. Each immunoSEQ 96-well plate was sequenced on its own single-read 150-cycle Illumina NextSeq 550 flow cell. The authors processed their data as follows. Because the immunoSEQ output included only junctional sequences and no quality scores, the filtering could not be the same as the filtering used for full-length reads. To assign V/J genes and CDR3, sequences were annotated against IMGT germline references using PyIR, a Python wrapper for IgBLAST v1.9. Reads were filtered out if the reads had weak V/J assignments (E-value above 1e-6), no CDR3, stop codons, out-of-frame junctions, or ambiguous translated residues. V3J clonotypes were defined as sequences sharing the same inferred V gene, J gene, and CDR3 amino acid sequence. The percentage overlap between two repertoires was calculated by dividing the number of shared unique clonotypes by the size of the smaller repertoire. Richness of each repertoire was evaluated using RTK rarefaction, the Chao1 estimator, and Recon v2.1 estimates of unobserved clonotypes. Generation probabilities were computed with OLGA for all TCRbeta clonotypes obtained by the gDNA method from several donors. Sourced from immuneACCESS, this table was stored by TCRdb with only in-frame sequences that have V and J called. A share of the clones is absent; for the studies checked, an unresolved V gene accounts for under half, and the remainder has no known explanation. The D gene and trimming were derived from the DNA, and the V and J assignments and clone size from that table. This sample holds roughly 1,600,000 clones; less than 99% were observed only once. About 0.35% of the sample is held by the ten biggest clonotypes.

Healthy HIV-negative adults with no recently reported acute infections or vaccinations were included as donors. Every donor was a Caucasian adult residing in Nashville, Tennessee, USA. CD4+ T cells were enriched by magnetic negative selection, after which naive cells were positively selected on CD45RA and the negative fraction was taken as the memory subset. Blood was obtained by leukapheresis, after which PBMCs were separated by Ficoll-Histopaque density gradient centrifugation and cryopreserved in liquid nitrogen vapor phase. Analytical flow cytometry was used to check the purity and quantity of every magnetically sorted T cell population. Genomic DNA was isolated from each sorted fraction and quantified by UV absorbance on a Nanodrop 2000c. This record belongs to a study of shared clonotypes between healthy human individuals (dated by TCRdb to 2019 to 2021). Looking at the study overall: The cohort comprised a couple of women and a few men aged 18 to 49 years. Per donor, three plates each were used for CD4 naive and CD4 memory, two for CD8 naive, and one for CD8 memory. To estimate repertoire size and how much clonotype sharing occurs between individuals, the study deeply sequenced the blood TCR repertoires of about five healthy adults. Different laboratories and diverse techniques were used to prepare libraries and sequence TCR repertoires, to increase sequencing depth and limit assay-specific biases. Between about 0.9 and 8.9 billion PBMCs per donor were obtained by leukapheresis.

Study-wide conclusions, independent of this receptor: Even with the large sequencing depth, rarefaction of the sorted-subset datasets indicated that sequencing was incomplete. Naive subsets generally had larger estimated clonotype richness than memory subsets. Approximately 5% of naive CD4, more than 3% of naive CD8, around 2.3% of memory CD4, and 0.4% of memory CD8 clonotypes were shared across several donors. Higher generation probabilities were observed for clonotypes shared by all four sorted-subset donors than for non-shared clonotypes. Pairwise subsampling led to the expectation that sequencing depth would affect the degree of clonotype sharing among donors. The genetic and exposure-history diversity represented was limited by the small number of donors. Sampling was restricted to blood, and TCR repertoires in tissues likely differ from the TCR repertoires found in blood.

The chain was built from TRBV5-1 and TRBJ2-6, with no confidently assigned D gene. The sequence derives from a man under 40 in good health. Sequenced sample: naive CD4+ T cells sorted from blood. What this sample's cell subset or site label stands for: CD45RA+ positively selected. The CDR3 protein: CASSSGAVSGANVLTF. The base sequence is TGCGCCAGCAGCTCCGGAGCAGTTTCGGGGGCCAACGTCCTGACTTTC.